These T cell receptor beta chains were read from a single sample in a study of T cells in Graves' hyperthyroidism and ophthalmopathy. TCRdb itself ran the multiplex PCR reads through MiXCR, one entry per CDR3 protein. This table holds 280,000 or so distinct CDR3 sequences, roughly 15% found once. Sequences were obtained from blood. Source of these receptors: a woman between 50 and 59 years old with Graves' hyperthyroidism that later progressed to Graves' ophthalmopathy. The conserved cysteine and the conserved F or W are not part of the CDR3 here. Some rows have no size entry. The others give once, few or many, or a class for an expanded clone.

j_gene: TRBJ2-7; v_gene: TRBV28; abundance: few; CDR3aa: ASSPFQGSHGQY
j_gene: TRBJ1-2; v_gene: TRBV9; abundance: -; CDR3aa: ASSVAPGNLYGHT
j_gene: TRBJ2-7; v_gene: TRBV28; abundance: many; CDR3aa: ASPGRYRVATSPHEQY
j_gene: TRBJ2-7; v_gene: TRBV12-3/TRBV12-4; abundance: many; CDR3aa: ASSDSRSPYEQY
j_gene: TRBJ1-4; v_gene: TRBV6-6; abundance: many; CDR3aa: ASSYSTGWLNEKLF
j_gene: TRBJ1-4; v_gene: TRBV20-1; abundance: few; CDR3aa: SARDPRSGEKLF
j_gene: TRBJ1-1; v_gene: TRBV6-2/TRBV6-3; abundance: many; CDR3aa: ASSYGTGKNTEAF
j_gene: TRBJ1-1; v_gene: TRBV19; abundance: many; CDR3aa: ASSISGGTGEAF
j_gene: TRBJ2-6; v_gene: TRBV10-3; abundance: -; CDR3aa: AVRKAPTSGANVLT
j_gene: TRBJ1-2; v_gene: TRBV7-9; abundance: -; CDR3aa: ASSLDPYRFP
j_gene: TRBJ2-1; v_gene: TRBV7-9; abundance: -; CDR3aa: ASRGSGDYNEQF
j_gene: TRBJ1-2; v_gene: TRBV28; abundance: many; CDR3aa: ASSGNSGGYT
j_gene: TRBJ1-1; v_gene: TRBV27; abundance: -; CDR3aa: ASSDRGRDTEAF
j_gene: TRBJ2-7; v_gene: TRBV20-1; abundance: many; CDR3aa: SAAVGGATYEQY
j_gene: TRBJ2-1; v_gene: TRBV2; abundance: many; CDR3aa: ASSEVGNEQF
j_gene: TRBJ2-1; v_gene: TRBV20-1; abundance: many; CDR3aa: SAGGPSGGYNEQF
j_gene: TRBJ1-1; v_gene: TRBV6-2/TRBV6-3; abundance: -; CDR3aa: ASSYLRGSEAF
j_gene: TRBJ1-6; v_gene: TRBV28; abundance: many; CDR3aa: ASNRRQSPLH
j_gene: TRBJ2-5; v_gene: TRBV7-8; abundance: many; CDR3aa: ASSLIWALAGGSGGVGTQY
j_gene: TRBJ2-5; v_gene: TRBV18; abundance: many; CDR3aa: ASSPPEASGQETQY